The 30 T cell receptor beta chains below all came from one sample that was sequenced in a study of cytomegalovirus exposure and HLA in healthy donors. The study ran its PCR with 60 Vbeta and 13 Jbeta primers. Clones were read by immunoSEQ multiplex PCR, and TCRdb kept only the in-frame ones, dropping some. The sample yields 95,000 to 130,000 clones, around two thirds seen once. The source material was PBMCs. The receptors come from a middle-aged woman in good health and CMV-seropositive.

This clone was seen more than once but under ten times. The chain couples TRBV7-2 to TRBJ2-1, with 9 bases matching TRBD2. Trimming cost V 7 bases and J 7 bases; bases outside gene matches: 8. The CDR3 is 14 amino acids. In germline, CDR1 is SGHTA, CDR2 FQGNSA. The DNA of the CDR3 is TGTGCCAGCACTCCGGGACTAGCCATAAATGAGCAGTTCTTC. Encoded protein: CASTPGLAINEQFF. Filled out from reference TRBV7-2 and TRBJ2-1, the complete variable domain reads GAGVSQSPSNKVTEKGKDVELRCDPISGHTALYWYRQSLGQGLEFLIYFQGNSAPDKSGLPSDRFSAERTGGSVSTLTIQRTQQEDSAVYLCASTPGLAINEQFFGPGTRLTVL.

This clone came up a few times. J is TRBJ2-1 and V is TRBV27; 14 nucleotides line up with TRBD2. Germline CDR1 and CDR2: MNHEY and SMNVEV (reference sequence). There are 15 residues in the CDR3. The V and J ends lost 6 bases and 4 bases, in that order; junction bases with no gene match: 2. CDR3 bases: TGTGCCAGCAGGACTAGCGGGAGGGGTTACAATGAGCAGTTCTTC. Translating gives CASRTSGRGYNEQFF.

The chain carries TRBV5-1 and TRBJ1-2; D is uncertain. The germline V gene has CDR1 SGHRS and CDR2 YFSETQ. The CDR3 totals 13 residues. Trimming left V 4 bases short and J 8 bases short, with 15 bases between. This CDR3 reads CASSPIQLVGYTF. CDR3 nucleotides: TGCGCCAGCAGCCCGATCCAACTTGTCGGCTACACCTTC.

The chain combines TRBV28 with TRBJ2-5, with 8 bases fitting TRBD1. The germline V gene encodes CDR1 MDHEN and CDR2 SYDVKM. V trimming: 2 bases; J trimming: 7 bases; junction bases outside the gene matches: 3. The CDR3 has 13 residues. Here the CDR3 reads CASSLRTGLTQYF. The DNA of the CDR3 is TGTGCCAGCAGTTTAAGGACAGGGTTGACCCAGTACTTC.

The J gene is TRBJ1-1, the V gene TRBV6-5, with a possible D match to TRBD1 (6 bases). The CDR3 covers 13 residues. Trimming removed 10 bases from V and 1 base from J, with 13 bases in between. CDR1 is MNHEY, CDR2 SVGAGI, per germline. The CDR3 DNA reads as TGTGCCACCACGGGACACCCGAACACTGAAGCTTTCTTT. As protein: CATTGHPNTEAFF.

The chain couples TRBV25-1 to TRBJ1-2, with 7 positions matching TRBD1. Germline values: CDR1 MGHDK, CDR2 SYGVNS. The CDR3 is made up of 13 amino acids. Trimming removed 4 bases from V and 4 bases from J; junction bases left unmatched: 3. In nucleotides, the CDR3 is TGTGCCAGCAGTGGGACAGGAATCTATGGCTACACCTTC. It codes for CASSGTGIYGYTF.

V and J are TRBV18 and TRBJ2-1; possibly TRBD1 for D (5 bases). CDR3 length: 14 amino acids. V was shortened by 2 bases and J by 9 bases, with 14 bases between the two germline ends. Germline lookup yields CDR1 KGHSH and CDR2 LQKENI. The CDR3 sequence is CASSPMQGLGEQFF. The CDR3, as DNA: TGTGCCAGCTCACCAATGCAGGGCCTAGGTGAGCAGTTCTTC. Full variable domain (rest looked up from reference TRBV18 and TRBJ2-1): NAGVMQNPRHLVRRRGQEARLRCSPMKGHSHVYWYRQLPEEGLKFMVYLQKENIIDESGMPKERFSAEFPKEGPSILRIQQVVRGDSAAYFCASSPMQGLGEQFFGPGTRLTVL.

The V call is TRBV29-1, the J call TRBJ2-3, with D possibly matching TRBD1 (5 bases). The V and J ends lost 1 base and 0 bases respectively, with 14 bases between them. CDR1 SQVTM and CDR2 ANQGSEA come from the germline V gene. There are 16 residues in the CDR3. CDR3 protein: CSVEGGLGPSTDTQYF. CDR3 nucleotide sequence: TGCAGCGTTGAAGGCGGCTTGGGGCCGAGCACAGATACGCAGTATTTT.

There are a few counts of this clone. V gene TRBV7-9 combines with J gene TRBJ2-1; TRBD2 is a possible D gene (5 bases). Trimming stripped 4 bases from V and 0 bases from J, with 16 bases between. The germline CDR1 and CDR2 sequences are SEHNR and FQNEAQ (reference sequence). This CDR3 contains 17 residues. DNA for the CDR3: TGTGCCAGCAGCTCGCTCTTCTACAGCGGCTCCTACAATGAGCAGTTCTTC. Translating it yields CASSSLFYSGSYNEQFF.

This chain joins TRBV6-5 and TRBJ1-5, with TRBD1 matching 7 bases. The ends lost 6 bases at V and 5 bases at J; junction bases unmatched: 7. The CDR3 consists of 14 residues. From germline, CDR1 is MNHEY and CDR2 SVGAGI. CDR3 sequence: CASRKTGRHQPQHF. The CDR3 nucleotides read TGTGCCAGCAGGAAGACAGGGCGACATCAGCCCCAGCATTTT.

The genes are TRBV28 and TRBJ2-3; a possible D gene is TRBD2 (6 bases). The V gene's germline CDR1 is MDHEN and CDR2 SYDVKM. V dropped 6 bases and J dropped 2 bases, with 12 bases sitting between them. The CDR3 is 14 residues long. CDR3 protein: CASSGGGNTDTQYF. The CDR3 bases are TGTGCCAGCAGCGGTGGGGGGAACACAGATACGCAGTATTTT. Variable domain in full (rest from reference TRBV28 and TRBJ2-3): DVKVTQSSRYLVKRTGEKVFLECVQDMDHENMFWYRQDPGLGLRLIYFSYDVKMKEKGDIPEGYSVSREKKERFSLILESASTNQTSMYLCASSGGGNTDTQYFGPGTRLTVL.

There are a few counts of this clone. The chain is built from TRBV27 and TRBJ1-1, with 10 bases matching TRBD1. V was clipped by 3 bases and J by 6 bases; unmatched bases: 1. In germline, CDR1 is MNHEY, CDR2 SMNVEV (reference sequence). The CDR3 is made up of 13 amino acids. CDR3 DNA: TGTGCCAGCAGTTTTGGGACAGGGGCTGAAGCTTTCTTT. This codes for CASSFGTGAEAFF.

The J gene is TRBJ1-1, the V gene TRBV11-3, with D unclear. The V end was cut by 1 base, the J end by 0 bases, with 18 bases between. The length of the CDR3 is 18 residues. CDR1 and CDR2 from the germline V gene are SGHNT and YENEEA. The CDR3 here is CASSLGGQNYPMNTEAFF. CDR3 DNA sequence: TGTGCCAGCAGCTTAGGAGGCCAGAACTACCCCATGAACACTGAAGCTTTCTTT.

This clone was seen only once. J is TRBJ1-2 and V is TRBV7-9; 7 bases are shared with TRBD1. Germline loops: CDR1 SEHNR, CDR2 FQNEAQ (reference sequence). This CDR3 is built from 15 residues. V gave up 1 base and J gave up 7 bases; unmatched junction bases: 9. CDR3 loop: CASSLGDRVYSGYTF. Written as DNA, the CDR3 is TGTGCCAGCAGCTTAGGAGACAGGGTTTATAGTGGCTACACCTTC.

V gene TRBV6-1 combines with J gene TRBJ1-3, with D tentatively TRBD1 (5 bases). V dropped 5 bases and J dropped 0 bases, with 11 bases sitting between them. The CDR3 sequence is 15 residues long. Germline-derived CDR1 and CDR2 are MNHNS and SASEGT. The CDR3 region is CASSKPGLSGNTIYF. The CDR3 coding sequence is TGTGCCAGCAGTAAGCCGGGACTCTCTGGAAACACCATATATTTT.

This rearrangement joins TRBV7-2 to TRBJ1-2; no clear D. With 2 bases removed from V and 0 bases from J, the gap between germline ends came to 10 bases. The CDR3 length is 15 residues. Germline V gene data show CDR1 as SGHTA and CDR2 as FQGNSA. The CDR3 loop reads CASSLTGKSNYGYTF. In nucleotides, the CDR3 is TGTGCCAGCAGCTTAACGGGTAAATCTAACTATGGCTACACCTTC.

The CDR3 DNA sequence: TGTGCCAGCAGCTTAGCGGTGGGACTCGAGCAGTACTTC. It codes for CASSLAVGLEQYF. The chain joins TRBV7-9 to TRBJ2-7; a weak D match, TRBD2 (6 bases). CDR3 size: 13 residues. V dropped 0 bases and J dropped 6 bases, with 9 bases sitting between them. CDR1 is SEHNR and CDR2 is FQNEAQ in the germline V gene (reference sequence).

This sequence joins TRBV5-5 and TRBJ1-4; D may be TRBD1 (5 bases). V was pared by 4 bases and J by 2 bases, with 18 bases between. Germline CDR1 SGHKS, CDR2 YYEKEE (reference sequence). The CDR3 has 17 amino acids. Here the CDR3 reads CASSVHGTGGTNEKLFF. The CDR3 DNA sequence: TGTGCCAGCAGCGTCCACGGAACCGGGGGGACTAATGAAAAACTGTTTTTT.

This CDR3 reads CASSAGGGFEAFF. For the CDR3, the DNA is TGTGCCAGCAGCGCTGGGGGGGGATTTGAAGCTTTCTTT. The chain is built from TRBV11-2 and TRBJ1-1, with D tentatively TRBD1 (5 bases). Trimming took 5 bases from V and 7 from J, leaving 14 bases between them. CDR1 is SGHAT and CDR2 is FQNNGV in the germline V gene. The CDR3 covers 13 residues.

This clone was recorded only once. The rearrangement links TRBV19 to TRBJ2-7; 7 bases match TRBD2. Germline values: CDR1 LNHDA, CDR2 SQIVND (reference sequence). The CDR3 sequence is 15 residues long. J gave up 4 bases and V 6 bases, and 12 bases lay outside the gene matches. The CDR3 coding sequence is TGTGCCAGTAGCCCCGGGACTACCCGCAGGTACGAGCAGTACTTC. It translates to CASSPGTTRRYEQYF. Looking up the rest from reference TRBV19 and TRBJ2-7 gives the full variable domain: DGGITQSPKYLFRKEGQNVTLSCEQNLNHDAMYWYRQDPGQGLRLIYYSQIVNDFQKGDIAEGYSVSREKKESFPLTVTSAQKNPTAFYLCASSPGTTRRYEQYFGPGTRLTVT.

This chain joins TRBV7-9 and TRBJ2-7; 10 nucleotides line up with TRBD1. The length of the CDR3 is 16 residues. CDR1 is SEHNR, CDR2 FQNEAQ, per germline (reference sequence). V was pared by 2 bases and J by 6 bases, with 10 bases of the junction left unmatched. In DNA, the CDR3 is TGTGCCAGCAGCTTAATCCCACCGGGACAGGGGTCCGAGCAGTACTTC. It translates to CASSLIPPGQGSEQYF.

The chain joins TRBV5-4 to TRBJ2-1; 11 bases fit TRBD2. After removal of 4 bases from V and 1 base from J, the junction contained 4 bases not matched to a gene. CDR3 length: 16 residues. Germline V gene lookup returns CDR1 SGHNT and CDR2 YYREEE (reference sequence). The CDR3 nucleotides read TGTGCCAGCAGCGCAGGGACTAGCGGATCCTACAATGAGCAGTTCTTC. Its protein product is CASSAGTSGSYNEQFF.

The rearrangement links TRBV2 to TRBJ2-7; 8 bases line up with TRBD2. With V trimmed by 6 bases and J by 6 bases, 7 bases remained unmatched. The CDR3 is made up of 13 amino acids. Germline V gives CDR1 SNHLY, CDR2 FYNNEI. The CDR3 DNA follows: TGTGCCAGCAGGAAAGACGGGAGGGTCGAGCAGTACTTC. This codes for CASRKDGRVEQYF.

The chain employs TRBV5-4 and TRBJ2-7; 14 bases align to TRBD2. CDR1 is SGHNT and CDR2 is YYREEE in the germline V gene (reference sequence). The ends lost 0 bases at V and 3 bases at J; junction bases unmatched: 2. The CDR3 extends over 16 amino acids. The CDR3 DNA reads as TGTGCCAGCAGCTTGGGGACTAGCGGGAGGATCTACGAGCAGTACTTC. Its protein product is CASSLGTSGRIYEQYF.

The chain has TRBV7-9 and TRBJ2-1; no clear D. Trimming removed 1 base from V and 5 bases from J, with 9 bases in between. Per germline, CDR1 SEHNR and CDR2 FQNEAQ (reference sequence). The CDR3 contains 14 residues. The CDR3: CASSLGWRHNEQFF. The CDR3 DNA is TGTGCCAGCAGCTTAGGCTGGCGGCACAATGAGCAGTTCTTC.

This chain joins TRBV30 and TRBJ1-2, with 7 bases matching TRBD1. The ends lost 7 bases at V and 0 bases at J; junction bases unmatched: 5. This CDR3 comprises 13 residues. From germline, CDR1 is GTSNPN and CDR2 SVGIG (reference sequence). The CDR3: CAYSDRTNYGYTF. Written as DNA, the CDR3 is TGTGCCTACTCGGACAGGACTAACTATGGCTACACCTTC.

The V gene is TRBV11-2, the J gene TRBJ2-5; 10 bases are shared with TRBD2. Trimming removed 5 bases from V and 5 bases from J; junction bases left unmatched: 2. The CDR3 consists of 13 residues. CDR1 and CDR2 (germline): SGHAT, FQNNGV. The CDR3 loop is CASSRGLAETQYF. The CDR3 bases are TGTGCCAGCAGCAGGGGACTAGCGGAGACCCAGTACTTC.

This chain links TRBV27 with TRBJ2-7, with TRBD2 as a possible D gene (5 bases). The length of the CDR3 is 14 residues. Germline V CDR1 and CDR2: MNHEY, SMNVEV (reference sequence). Trimming left V 0 bases short and J 5 bases short, with 11 bases between. CDR3 coding DNA: TGTGCCAGCAGTTTATCTTCGGGGTGGGACGAGCAGTACTTC. Its protein product is CASSLSSGWDEQYF.

The chain carries TRBV15 and TRBJ2-3; D uncertain. The V and J ends lost 0 bases and 6 bases respectively, with 13 bases between them. The CDR3 is 15 amino acids. Germline assignment: CDR1 LNHNV and CDR2 YYDKDF (reference sequence). Here the CDR3 reads CATSRDRLRADTQYF. Here the CDR3 DNA reads TGTGCCACCAGCAGAGATAGATTAAGAGCGGATACGCAGTATTTT.

The rearrangement links TRBV28 to TRBJ2-3; 14 positions agree with TRBD2. Germline V gives CDR1 MDHEN, CDR2 SYDVKM. The CDR3 spans 23 residues. The ends lost 5 bases at V and 4 bases at J; junction bases unmatched: 26. This CDR3 is CASSAPGLAGEGIRGVFADTQYF. CDR3 nucleotide sequence: TGTGCCAGCAGTGCCCCGGGACTAGCGGGAGAAGGTATCAGGGGGGTTTTCGCAGATACGCAGTATTTT.